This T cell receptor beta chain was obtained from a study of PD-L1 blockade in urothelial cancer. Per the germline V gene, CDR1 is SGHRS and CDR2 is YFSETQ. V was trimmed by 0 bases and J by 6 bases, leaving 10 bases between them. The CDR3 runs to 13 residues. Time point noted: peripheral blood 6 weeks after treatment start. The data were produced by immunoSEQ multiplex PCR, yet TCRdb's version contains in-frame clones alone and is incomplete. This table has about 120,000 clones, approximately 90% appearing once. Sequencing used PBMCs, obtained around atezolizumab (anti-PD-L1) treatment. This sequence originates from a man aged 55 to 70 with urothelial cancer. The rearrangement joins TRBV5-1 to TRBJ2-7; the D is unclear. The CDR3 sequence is CASSLVSPGEQYF. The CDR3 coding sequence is TGCGCCAGCAGCTTGGTGAGTCCTGGCGAGCAGTACTTC.